A single sample is the source of the 17 T cell receptor beta chains below, sequenced in a study of cytomegalovirus exposure and HLA in healthy donors. Primers included in the PCR were 60 Vbeta and 13 Jbeta primers. Here immunoSEQ multiplex PCR was the method, and the copy in TCRdb shows in-frame clones only, minus some. The table records roughly 98,000 clones, around 72% of them present only once. What was sequenced was PBMCs. The receptor set was obtained from a man in his late teens or twenties in good health and CMV-seropositive.

This chain links TRBV4-1 with TRBJ2-2, with 11 nucleotides matching TRBD1. The CDR3 is made up of 17 amino acids. The V and J ends lost 0 bases and 4 bases, in that order; junction bases with no gene match: 4. Germline V CDR1 and CDR2: MGHRA, YSYEKL. The CDR3 sequence is CASSQDRDRGSTGELFF. The CDR3 DNA reads TGCGCCAGCAGCCAAGACAGGGACAGGGGGAGCACCGGGGAGCTGTTTTTT.

This clone has just a few counts. The DNA for the CDR3 is TGTGCCAGCAGTCCGACAGGGAGGGGAAACACCATATATTTT. It encodes CASSPTGRGNTIYF. This chain uses TRBV6-5 with TRBJ1-3, with 7 bases aligning to TRBD1. Germline CDR1 is MNHEY and CDR2 is SVGAGI. This CDR3 region has 14 residues. The trim removed 5 bases at V and 4 bases at J, leaving 5 bases unmatched.

The V and J genes are TRBV30 and TRBJ2-7, with TRBD2 identical over 7 bases. V trimming: 2 bases; J trimming: 5 bases; junction bases outside the gene matches: 6. The CDR3 is 13 residues long. The germline V gene has CDR1 GTSNPN and CDR2 SVGIG (reference sequence). For the CDR3, the DNA is TGTGCCTGGAGTTCAGGGAGGGGACACGAGCAGTACTTC. Its protein product is CAWSSGRGHEQYF.

The chain recombines TRBV5-4 with TRBJ2-7, with D maybe TRBD2 (6 bases). V gave up 5 bases and J gave up 5 bases, with 11 bases separating them. CDR1 is SGHNT and CDR2 is YYREEE in the germline V gene (reference sequence). This CDR3 comprises 12 residues. Here the CDR3 DNA reads TGTGCCAGCAGTAATAGCGGCGACGAGCAGTACTTC. Protein sequence: CASSNSGDEQYF. The variable domain in full, with the rest retrieved from reference TRBV5-4 and TRBJ2-7, is ETGVTQSPTHLIKTRGQQVTLRCSSQSGHNTVSWYQQALGQGPQFIFQYYREEENGRGNFPPRFSGLQFPNYSSELNVNALELDDSALYLCASSNSGDEQYFGPGTRLTVT.

The chain recombines TRBV25-1 with TRBJ1-2, with a tentative D call TRBD1 (5 bases). Germline V gene sequence: CDR1 MGHDK, CDR2 SYGVNS. The V and J ends lost 0 bases and 7 bases respectively, with 9 bases between them. The CDR3 is made up of 13 amino acids. CDR3 protein: CASSEYGGSGYTF. Written as DNA, the CDR3 is TGTGCCAGCAGTGAATACGGGGGGAGTGGCTACACCTTC.

This clone was counted a single time. At one end the junction does not follow the germline gene, possibly because of a read error. The chain has TRBV7-9 and TRBJ2-7; D remains unclear. The CDR3 has 13 amino acids. The V gene's germline CDR1 is SEHNR and CDR2 FQNEAQ (reference sequence). The CDR3 DNA follows: TGTTCCAGCAGCTTAGTAGTGTCGAGCGAGCAGTACTTC. It codes for CSSSLVVSSEQYF.

V and J are TRBV28 and TRBJ1-2; TRBD1 matches at 8 bases. The germline gives CDR1 MDHEN, CDR2 SYDVKM. With 5 bases clipped from V and 5 bases from J, the junction kept 13 bases outside the gene matches. The CDR3 is 16 residues long. The chain's CDR3 is CASSPMEHRGSYGYTF. CDR3 coding DNA: TGTGCCAGCAGTCCGATGGAACACAGGGGGAGTTATGGCTACACCTTC.

V is TRBV5-1 and J is TRBJ1-4; TRBD1 might be the D (6 bases). The CDR3 spans 14 residues. CDR1 SGHRS and CDR2 YFSETQ come from the germline V gene. The V end lost 1 base, the J end lost 8 bases, and 12 bases lay between the germline ends. The CDR3 DNA is TGCGCCAGCAGCTTGTTGGGGGCGGGCGAAAAACTGTTTTTT. Translation gives CASSLLGAGEKLFF.

The J gene is TRBJ1-6, the V gene TRBV14; 12 bases map to TRBD1. CDR3 length equals 18 residues. Germline loops: CDR1 SGHDN, CDR2 FVKESK. Trimming took 0 bases from V and 10 from J; bases not matched to a gene: 10. Here the CDR3 reads CASSQDPGTGGYGSPLHF. The CDR3 DNA reads TGTGCCAGCAGCCAAGATCCTGGGACAGGGGGCTATGGGTCACCCCTCCACTTT.

The chain couples TRBV2 to TRBJ2-1; perhaps TRBD1 as D (5 bases). The CDR3 has 11 amino acids. V was pared by 11 bases and J by 4 bases, with 9 bases between. Per the germline V gene, CDR1 is SNHLY and CDR2 is FYNNEI. The DNA for the CDR3 is TGTGCCGCAAGACAGTACAATGAGCAGTTCTTC. It is translated as CAARQYNEQFF.

The genes are TRBV7-8 and TRBJ2-7; possible D gene TRBD2, 6 bases. The germline V and J ends were trimmed by 1 base and 3 bases, with 13 bases remaining between them. There are 15 residues in the CDR3. Germline V gene sequence: CDR1 SGHVS, CDR2 FQNEAQ. CDR3 DNA sequence: TGTGCCAGCAGCTTAGAGGCGGGAATTGGCTACGAGCAGTACTTC. This encodes CASSLEAGIGYEQYF. The full variable domain, its missing parts supplied by reference TRBV7-8 and TRBJ2-7, is GAGVSQSPRYKVAKRGQDVALRCDPISGHVSLFWYQQALGQGPEFLTYFQNEAQLDKSGLPSDRFFAERPEGSVSTLKIQRTQQEDSAVYLCASSLEAGIGYEQYFGPGTRLTVT.

This chain uses TRBV5-6 with TRBJ2-3; 7 positions agree with TRBD2. With 3 bases clipped from V and 3 bases from J, the junction kept 19 bases outside the gene matches. The germline gives CDR1 SGHDT, CDR2 YYEEEE. The CDR3 has 19 residues. CDR3 protein: CASSSFSLWTGGMTDTQYF. CDR3 nucleotide sequence: TGTGCCAGCAGCTCCTTTTCGCTCTGGACGGGGGGTATGACAGATACGCAGTATTTT.

This chain uses TRBV5-1 with TRBJ2-4, with 9 bases aligning to TRBD1. This CDR3 has 16 amino acids. The V gene's germline CDR1 is SGHRS and CDR2 YFSETQ. V shed 4 bases and J 1 base; nucleotides not matched to a gene: 6. DNA for the CDR3: TGCGCCAGCAGCGAACAGGGGGCGACTGCCAAAAACATTCAGTACTTC. Its protein is CASSEQGATAKNIQYF.

This clone was detected a few times. V gene TRBV6-1 combines with J gene TRBJ2-5; no definite D call. The DNA end lines up better with TRBJ2-7; the J call may be wrong. Germline assignment: CDR1 MNHNS and CDR2 SASEGT. The CDR3 is made up of 15 amino acids. The CDR3, as DNA: TGTGCCAGCAGTGAACCCGGGTCCGCTTCCTACGAGCAGTACTTC. Encoded protein: CASSEPGSASYEQYF.

This clone has only a few counts. CDR3 amino acids: CASSLAGDSNSPLHF. CDR3 DNA sequence: TGTGCCAGCAGCCTTGCCGGGGACAGCAATTCACCCCTCCACTTT. V usage is TRBV5-4 and J usage is TRBJ1-6, with TRBD1 matching 7 bases. J was trimmed by 7 bases and V by 4 bases; bases with no gene match: 8. The CDR3 contains 15 residues. The germline CDR1 and CDR2 sequences are SGHNT and YYREEE (reference sequence).

For the CDR3, the DNA is TGTGCCAGCAGCGTAGATGGGCCAGGGCGGACTGAAGCTTTCTTT. The encoded protein is CASSVDGPGRTEAFF. This chain joins TRBV9 and TRBJ1-1; D perhaps matches TRBD1 (5 bases). The CDR3 totals 15 residues. Trimming stripped 0 bases from V and 5 bases from J, with 14 bases between. Germline V gene sequence: CDR1 SGDLS, CDR2 YYNGEE.

The chain recombines TRBV4-1 with TRBJ1-4; D might be TRBD1 (5 bases). The CDR3 length is 15 residues. Germline V gene data show CDR1 as MGHRA and CDR2 as YSYEKL. Trimming removed 0 bases at V and 8 bases at J, with 13 bases between. The CDR3 region is CASSQDWAGREKLFF. Written as DNA, the CDR3 is TGCGCCAGCAGCCAAGATTGGGCAGGGCGGGAAAAACTGTTTTTT.